The source of this TCR beta chain is a study of T cells in Graves' hyperthyroidism and ophthalmopathy. Germline values: CDR1 SGHVS, CDR2 FQNEAQ. This CDR3 spans 15 amino acids. Trimming took 4 bases from V and 4 from J; bases not matched to a gene: 6. This clonotype was counted many times. Authors of the study amplified TCR beta CDR3 regions from RNA transcripts. The TCR CDR3 first-round RT-PCR relied on the HTBI primer set. Via MiXCR, TCRdb re-called the multiplex PCR reads, giving one row per CDR3 protein. This sample has about 250,000 distinct CDR3 sequences, with almost 25% found just once. Material for sequencing was blood. This clonotype originated in a woman in her thirties or forties with Graves' ophthalmopathy. The chain uses TRBV7-8 and TRBJ2-2; TRBD2 matches at 7 bases. The CDR3 protein is CASSSWRELTGELFF. DNA for the CDR3: TGTGCCAGCAGCTCCTGGCGGGAGCTCACCGGGGAGCTGTTTTTT.